The rows below give T cell receptor beta chains drawn from one sample of a study of T cell responses to AZD1222 COVID-19 vaccine. Here immunoSEQ multiplex PCR was the method, and the copy in TCRdb shows in-frame clones only, minus some. Among over 150,000 clones listed, over 80% were seen once. Sequences were derived from peripheral blood, sampled 28 days after the second dose of the MenACWY control vaccine. These receptor sequences come from an adult who received the MenACWY meningococcal vaccine as a control. CDR3s include the opening cysteine and the closing phenylalanine or tryptophan. Each record gives: V gene, D gene, clone size, J gene, CDR3 DNA, CDR3 protein. The D gene is left open where the match is weak. Clone size is not always given. Where it is, it says once, few, many or a class for expanded clones.

TRBV5-1	.	.	TRBJ2-2	TGCGCCAGCAGCTTGGAGATAGCCGGGGAGCTGTTTTTT	CASSLEIAGELFF
TRBV3-1/TRBV3-2	.	.	TRBJ2-6	TGTGCCAGCAGCTACCCTCGTGGGACTGGGGCCAACGTCCTGACTTTC	CASSYPRGTGANVLTF
TRBV6-5	.	.	TRBJ1-6	TGTGCCAGCCGCCTCCCCAGTTATAATTCACCCCTCCACTTT	CASRLPSYNSPLHF
TRBV3-1/TRBV3-2	TRBD1	.	TRBJ1-4	TGTGCCAGCAGCCACACTGGGACAGGGCTAGAAAAACTGTTTTTT	CASSHTGTGLEKLFF
TRBV24-1	.	.	TRBJ2-2	TGTGCCACCAGTTCGAGGCGGAACACCGGGGAGCTGTTTTTT	CATSSRRNTGELFF
TRBV12-3/TRBV12-4	.	.	TRBJ2-5	TGTGCCAGCCGGAGGGGGTCTCAAGAGACCCAGTACTTC	CASRRGSQETQYF
TRBV4-1	TRBD2	.	TRBJ2-5	TGCGCCAGCAGCCAAGACGTCGCGGGGGGCGGGGGAGAGACCCAGTACTTC	CASSQDVAGGGGETQYF
TRBV6-6	.	.	TRBJ1-1	TGTGCCAGCTCTACGGCAGCCTGGGCTTTCTTT	CASSTAAWAFF
TRBV28	TRBD1	.	TRBJ1-2	TGTGCCAGCACCCAAGCCGGGACAGGCTATGGCTACACCTTC	CASTQAGTGYGYTF
TRBV5-1	.	.	TRBJ1-1	TGCGCCAGCGCGAGGTCCGGGGATATGAACACTGAAGCTTTCTTT	CASARSGDMNTEAFF
TRBV5-4	.	.	TRBJ2-5	TGTGCCAGCAGCTTGGCCGGTCGACCTCAAGAGACCCAGTACTTC	CASSLAGRPQETQYF
TRBV15	TRBD1	.	TRBJ1-2	TGTGCCACCAGCAGAGGGAGGGGGCAGGTTGGCTACACCTTC	CATSRGRGQVGYTF
TRBV19	TRBD2	.	TRBJ2-1	TGTGCCAGTAAGGGGACTAGAATTTCCTACAATGAGCAGTTCTTC	CASKGTRISYNEQFF
TRBV5-1	.	.	TRBJ2-7	TGCGCCAGCAGCTTGGGGGGCACATCGGCGGATGAGCAGTACTTC	CASSLGGTSADEQYF
TRBV7-8	TRBD2	.	TRBJ2-5	TGTGCCAGCAGCCGAGCGGGGGGGCGGGAGACCCAGTACTTC	CASSRAGGRETQYF
TRBV4-1	.	.	TRBJ1-3	TGCGCCAGCAGCCAAGGAAGGTCCAGGGCTGGAAACACCATATATTTT	CASSQGRSRAGNTIYF
TRBV6-6	.	.	TRBJ2-3	TGTGCCAGCAGTCTCCTAGGGAGCACAGATACGCAGTATTTT	CASSLLGSTDTQYF
TRBV5-1	.	.	TRBJ2-1	TGCGCCAGCAGCTTGGATTTGAGCTCCTACAATGAGCAGTTCTTC	CASSLDLSSYNEQFF
TRBV2	.	.	TRBJ1-6	TGTGCCAGCAGTGAAGTAAGGGGTGGGTCACCCCTCCACTTT	CASSEVRGGSPLHF
TRBV18	TRBD2	.	TRBJ2-3	TGTGCCAGCTCCCCCGTCCCCAACGGGGGGGCGGGAGATACGCAGTATTTT	CASSPVPNGGAGDTQYF
TRBV6-1	.	.	TRBJ1-2	TGTGCCAGCAGCTACGGGGGGACCAGCTATGGCTACACCTTC	CASSYGGTSYGYTF
TRBV2	TRBD1	.	TRBJ1-6	TGTGCCAGCAGTCCAGGGGGCTCCTATAATTCACCCCTCCACTTT	CASSPGGSYNSPLHF
TRBV28	TRBD1	.	TRBJ1-1	TGTGCCAGCAGTTCGGGACAGGGGGCCGGTGAAGCTTTCTTT	CASSSGQGAGEAFF
TRBV20-1	.	.	TRBJ1-2	TGCAGTGCTAGAGGGGGTGGCTACACCTTC	CSARGGGYTF
TRBV6-5	TRBD1	.	TRBJ1-6	TGTGCCAGCAGGTTGGGACAGGACAATTCACCCCTCCACTTT	CASRLGQDNSPLHF
TRBV28	TRBD1	.	TRBJ1-2	TGTGCCAGCTGCCTACAGGGGGACTATGGCTACACCTTC	CASCLQGDYGYTF
TRBV9	.	.	TRBJ1-3	TGTGCCAGCAGCGTAGTCCCGGTGGCTGGAAACACCATATATTTT	CASSVVPVAGNTIYF
TRBV9	TRBD2	few	TRBJ2-7	TGTGCCAGCAGCGTAGGTTCCTTGGCTAGCGGATTCTACGAGCAGTACTTC	CASSVGSLASGFYEQYF
TRBV2	.	.	TRBJ1-2	TGTGCCAGCAGTGAATCTCTTGGCGACAGCGCCTTTTATGGCTACACCTTC	CASSESLGDSAFYGYTF
TRBV28	.	.	TRBJ1-5	TGTGCCAGCAGTTTCTCCCCGGGGGTGGGCAATCAGCCCCAGCATTTT	CASSFSPGVGNQPQHF
TRBV5-5	.	.	TRBJ2-2	TGTGCCAGCAGTTACCGACCCCCAGGGAACACCGGGGAGCTGTTTTTT	CASSYRPPGNTGELFF
TRBV19	.	.	TRBJ2-6	TGTGCCAGTAGTATAAATGCTTACGGGGCCAACGTCCTGACTTTC	CASSINAYGANVLTF
TRBV9	TRBD1	.	TRBJ1-1	TGTGCCAGCAGCGTAGGGGGACAGGTGAACACTGAAGCTTTCTTT	CASSVGGQVNTEAFF
TRBV19	.	.	TRBJ2-5	TGTGCCAGTAGTGATGTGGGGCGGGAGACCCAGTACTTC	CASSDVGRETQYF
TRBV6-2/TRBV6-3	.	few	TRBJ1-5	TGTGCCAGCAGTTACCCCCCTGGTGGGCCCCAGCATTTT	CASSYPPGGPQHF
TRBV18	TRBD1	.	TRBJ1-4	TGTGCCAGCTCACCCATTCAGGGGGCTAATGAAAAACTGTTTTTT	CASSPIQGANEKLFF
TRBV19	.	once	TRBJ1-1	TGTGCCAGTAGAGTCGGCAGGGCCACTGAAGCTTTCTTT	CASRVGRATEAFF
TRBV30	.	once	TRBJ1-2	TGTGCCTGGAGTATAAGACAGGTACACACCTTC	CAWSIRQVHTF
TRBV9	.	.	TRBJ2-7	TGTGCCAGCAGCCGGGAGCTTAGAGGGGAGCAGTACTTC	CASSRELRGEQYF
TRBV28	.	.	TRBJ1-2	TGTGCCAGCAGTTTTCATAGCCGGACGGGGGGCTACACCTTC	CASSFHSRTGGYTF
TRBV7-2	.	.	TRBJ1-2	TGTGCCAGCAGCTTAGGCGTAGGGATCTATGGCTACACCTTC	CASSLGVGIYGYTF
TRBV4-2	.	.	TRBJ1-2	TGTGCCAGCAGCCAAGATGTAGGGAACTATGGCTACACCTTC	CASSQDVGNYGYTF
TRBV28	.	.	TRBJ1-5	TGTGCCAGCAGTCTAGAGGGAAGCAATCAGCCCCAGCATTTT	CASSLEGSNQPQHF
TRBV28	TRBD1	.	TRBJ1-2	TGTGCCAGCAGGCGCCGGGACAGGGATTCCTATGGCTACACCTTC	CASRRRDRDSYGYTF
TRBV28	TRBD1	.	TRBJ1-6	TGTGCCAGCAGTCCGGGACAGGGAAATTCACCCCTCCACTTT	CASSPGQGNSPLHF
TRBV7-8	TRBD2	.	TRBJ2-2	TGTGCCAGCAGCACGGGACTAGCGGGGGGCTTGGCCGGGGAGCTGTTTTTT	CASSTGLAGGLAGELFF
TRBV30	TRBD1	.	TRBJ1-5	TGTGCCTGGGCGACAGGGGGCCTGGGCAATCAGCCCCAGCATTTT	CAWATGGLGNQPQHF